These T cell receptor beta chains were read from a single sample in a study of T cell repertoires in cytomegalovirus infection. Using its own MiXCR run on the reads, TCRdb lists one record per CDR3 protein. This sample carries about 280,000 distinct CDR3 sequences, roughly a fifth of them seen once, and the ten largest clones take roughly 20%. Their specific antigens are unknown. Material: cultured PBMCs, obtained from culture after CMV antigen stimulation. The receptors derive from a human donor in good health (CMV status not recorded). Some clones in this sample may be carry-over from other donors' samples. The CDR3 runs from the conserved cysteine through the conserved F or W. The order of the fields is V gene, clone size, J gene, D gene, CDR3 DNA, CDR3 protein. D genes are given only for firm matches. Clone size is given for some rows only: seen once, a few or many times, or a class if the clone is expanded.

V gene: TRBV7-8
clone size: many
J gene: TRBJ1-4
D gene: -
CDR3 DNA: TGTGCCAGCAGCTTAGCGGGGCTAGCTAATGAAAAACTGTTTTTT
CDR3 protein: CASSLAGLANEKLFF

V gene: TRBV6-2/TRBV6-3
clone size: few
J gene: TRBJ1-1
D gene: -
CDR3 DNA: TGTGCCAGCAGTTACCAGGGCCACACTGAAGCTTTCTTT
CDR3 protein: CASSYQGHTEAFF

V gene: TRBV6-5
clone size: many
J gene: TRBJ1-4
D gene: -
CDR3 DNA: TGTGCCAGCAGTTACCGCCTGGCCGGGGTGGGTGAAAAACTGTTTTTT
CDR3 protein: CASSYRLAGVGEKLFF

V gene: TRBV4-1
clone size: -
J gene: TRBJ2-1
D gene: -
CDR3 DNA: TGCGCCAGCAGCCAACCCCCCTCGAGCTCCTACAATGAGCAGTTCTTC
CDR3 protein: CASSQPPSSSYNEQFF

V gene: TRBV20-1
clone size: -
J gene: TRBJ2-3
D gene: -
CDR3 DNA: TGCAGTGCGAACGTCGGGGGAACCGCAGATACGCAGTATTTT
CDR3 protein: CSANVGGTADTQYF

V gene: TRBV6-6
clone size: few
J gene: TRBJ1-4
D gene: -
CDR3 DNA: TGTGCCAGCAGTTACTCCGAAGCAACTAATGAAAAACTGTTTTTT
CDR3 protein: CASSYSEATNEKLFF

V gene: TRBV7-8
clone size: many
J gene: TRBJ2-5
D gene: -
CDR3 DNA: TGTGCCAGCAGCACCGTCACTAGCAGAGGGGAGACCCAGTACTTC
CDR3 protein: CASSTVTSRGETQYF

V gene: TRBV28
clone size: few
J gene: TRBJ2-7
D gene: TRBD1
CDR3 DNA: TGTGCCAGCAGCTCGGGACAGGGGATCGAGCAGTACTTC
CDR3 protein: CASSSGQGIEQYF

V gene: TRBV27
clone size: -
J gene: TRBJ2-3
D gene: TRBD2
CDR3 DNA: TGTGCCAGCCTGAAGACTAGCGGGAGGACAGATACGCAGTATTTT
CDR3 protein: CASLKTSGRTDTQYF

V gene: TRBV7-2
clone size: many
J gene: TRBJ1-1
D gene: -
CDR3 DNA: TGTGCCAGCAGCTTAGTCAGGGAAACTGAAGCTTTCTTT
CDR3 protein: CASSLVRETEAFF

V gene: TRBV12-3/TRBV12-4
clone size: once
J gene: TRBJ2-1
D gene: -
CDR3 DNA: TGTGCCAGCAGTTTTTTCCAGCCCCTTTACAATGAGCAGTTCTTC
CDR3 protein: CASSFFQPLYNEQFF

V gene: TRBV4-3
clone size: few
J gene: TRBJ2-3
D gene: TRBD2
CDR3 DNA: TGCGCCAGCAGCCAAGGCGCTAGCGGGAGGAACTCAGATACGCAGTATTTT
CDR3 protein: CASSQGASGRNSDTQYF

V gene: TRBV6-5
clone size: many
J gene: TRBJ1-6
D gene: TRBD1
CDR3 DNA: TGTGCCAGCAGTTCCGGACAGGGTACTCTCCACTTT
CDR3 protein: CASSSGQGTLHF

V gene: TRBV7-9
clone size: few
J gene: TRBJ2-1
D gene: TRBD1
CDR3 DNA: TGTGCCAGCAGCTTAGAGTCATGGGGACAGGCACTTTACAATGAGCAGTTCTTC
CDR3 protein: CASSLESWGQALYNEQFF

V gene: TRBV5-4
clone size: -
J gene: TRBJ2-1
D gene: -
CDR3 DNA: TGTGCCAGCAGCTTCTTCGGTTTAGATGACAATGAGCAGTTCTTC
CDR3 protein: CASSFFGLDDNEQFF

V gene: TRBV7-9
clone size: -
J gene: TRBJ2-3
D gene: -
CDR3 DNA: TGTGCCAGCAGCTTAGCAGTCTACACAGATACGCAGTATTTT
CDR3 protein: CASSLAVYTDTQYF

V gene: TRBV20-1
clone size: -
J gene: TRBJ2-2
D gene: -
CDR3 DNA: TGCAGTGCTAGGGGCGTGAACACCGGGGAGCTGTTTTTT
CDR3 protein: CSARGVNTGELFF

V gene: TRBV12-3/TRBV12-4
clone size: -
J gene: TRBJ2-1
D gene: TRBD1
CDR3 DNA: TGTGCCAGCAGTCCCCTTCCAGGGCCCCCGGGACAGGGGAATGAGCAGTTCTTC
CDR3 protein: CASSPLPGPPGQGNEQFF

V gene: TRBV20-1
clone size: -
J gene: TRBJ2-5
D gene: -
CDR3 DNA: TGCAGTGCTAGTGGTCCGGTGGAGACCCAGTACTTC
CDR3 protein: CSASGPVETQYF

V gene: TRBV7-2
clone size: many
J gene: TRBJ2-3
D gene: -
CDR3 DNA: TGTGCCAGCAGCTCCGGGGCCGCGGGAGATACGCAGTATTTT
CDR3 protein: CASSSGAAGDTQYF

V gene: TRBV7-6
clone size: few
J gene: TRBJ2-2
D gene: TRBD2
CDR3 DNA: TGTGCCAGCAGCTTATGGACTAGCGGGAGTCTAACCGGGGAGCTGTTTTTT
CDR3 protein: CASSLWTSGSLTGELFF

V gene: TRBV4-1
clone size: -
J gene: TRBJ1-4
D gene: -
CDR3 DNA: TGCGCCAGCAGCCAGATTTCAGCTAGAAATGAAAAACTGTTTTTT
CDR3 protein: CASSQISARNEKLFF

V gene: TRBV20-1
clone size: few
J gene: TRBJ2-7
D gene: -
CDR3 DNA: TGCAGTGCTGAGCCCAGCTCCTACGAGCAGTACTTC
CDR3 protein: CSAEPSSYEQYF

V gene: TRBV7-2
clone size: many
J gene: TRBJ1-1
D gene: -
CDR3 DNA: TGTGCCAGCAGCGTAAGACAGGTGGCAAACACTGAAGCTTTCTTT
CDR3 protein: CASSVRQVANTEAFF

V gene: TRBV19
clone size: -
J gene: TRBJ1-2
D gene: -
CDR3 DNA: TGTGCCAGTAGTACTTACAGGGAACCAAACTATGGCTACACCTTC
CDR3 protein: CASSTYREPNYGYTF